The rows below give T cell receptor beta chains drawn from one sample of a study of blood T cell repertoires in COVID-19. Measured with immunoSEQ multiplex PCR; TCRdb has only the in-frame clones, and not every one. The sample carries 350,000 to 400,000 clones, roughly 92% recorded once. The sample taken for sequencing was PBMCs or T cells enriched from blood (not recorded which). The receptors were gathered from a middle-aged woman who had been exposed to COVID-19. Both conserved end residues are part of each CDR3. Fields, in order: CDR3 protein, clone size, J gene, V gene. For some rows the clone size is stated as once, few or many, or as a class when expanded; others skip it.

CASSLLGASYEQYF NA TRBJ2-7 TRBV28
CASSRSTGGSIVYGYTF NA TRBJ1-2 TRBV6-6
CASSFGGPNEQFF NA TRBJ2-1 TRBV5-5
CSVLTGQGIYTF NA TRBJ1-2 TRBV29-1
CASSKGQGNNQPQHF NA TRBJ1-5 TRBV2
CSVVEDGYTF NA TRBJ1-2 TRBV29-1
CASSTQTGALKLFF NA TRBJ1-4 TRBV19
CASTGGGVIGYTF NA TRBJ1-2 TRBV6-5
CASSEDRAFSGNTIYF NA TRBJ1-3 TRBV25-1
CASSLGVGRSPLHF NA TRBJ1-6 TRBV7-8
CASTRTGLNEKLFF NA TRBJ1-4 TRBV11-2
CASSTSGSGELFF NA TRBJ2-2 TRBV19
CSVDLAGTYEQYF once TRBJ2-7 TRBV29-1
CAIRAGSTNEKLFF NA TRBJ1-4 TRBV10-3
CSVGNRGNQPQHF few TRBJ1-5 TRBV29-1
CASSQGAETQYF NA TRBJ2-5 TRBV3-1/TRBV3-2
CASSWGSSYGYTF NA TRBJ1-2 TRBV6-5
CASGWETGNTEAFF once TRBJ1-1 TRBV12-5
CASSPEGTGTDTQYF NA TRBJ2-3 TRBV18
CASSPRGGDYGYTF NA TRBJ1-2 TRBV6-2/TRBV6-3
CASGLQRLRAPTEAFF NA TRBJ1-1 TRBV12-5
CASSLANVGNEQFF NA TRBJ2-1 TRBV5-1
CASSLRAAGVLYF NA TRBJ2-3 TRBV3-1/TRBV3-2
CASRPQGAAANEKLFF once TRBJ1-4 TRBV2
CASSLTYQGSEQYF NA TRBJ2-7 TRBV7-2
CASTRGGRRYPGNEQFF NA TRBJ2-1 TRBV11-2
CSVGATGGSGNTIYF NA TRBJ1-3 TRBV29-1
CASSPLGSTGDTEAFF once TRBJ1-1 TRBV18
CASSLWGSGELFF NA TRBJ2-2 TRBV27
CSASVAPPETQYF NA TRBJ2-5 TRBV20-1
CASSLVVMGGANYGYTF NA TRBJ1-2 TRBV5-1
CASSLQYGTAYEQYF NA TRBJ2-7 TRBV7-2
CASSPPNSGYTF NA TRBJ1-2 TRBV18
CSASDRVTSGNTIYF few TRBJ1-3 TRBV20-1
CASSDPGEGNGYTF NA TRBJ1-2 TRBV2
CASRLGDIYEQYF NA TRBJ2-7 TRBV12-3/TRBV12-4
CASSLARTGLGYTF NA TRBJ1-2 TRBV7-2
CASSPLNSLNTEAFF NA TRBJ1-1 TRBV6-6
CASRVEGTGDNEQFF NA TRBJ2-1 TRBV6-5
CASSLGQGFDTIYF few TRBJ1-3 TRBV7-7
CASSPEGDEQFF NA TRBJ2-1 TRBV13
CAWSTLGRGGPSGYTF NA TRBJ1-2 TRBV30
CAWSMAVRETQYF NA TRBJ2-5 TRBV30
CASSEGVSGYTF NA TRBJ1-2 TRBV7-2
CASSFNTGGAGGYTF NA TRBJ1-2 TRBV13
CASSLGVQGIMNTEAFF NA TRBJ1-1 TRBV28
CASTRTGWDEKLFF once TRBJ1-4 TRBV6-5
CAWSAISLARSYNEQFF NA TRBJ2-1 TRBV30
CASSLSRASEAFF NA TRBJ1-1 TRBV7-8
CASRDSQETQYF NA TRBJ2-5 TRBV5-1
CAWQKNTEAFF once TRBJ1-1 TRBV30
CASSLWGREQFF NA TRBJ2-1 TRBV7-2
CASSFGQGMDQPQHF NA TRBJ1-5 TRBV28
CATSKAGTYEQYF once TRBJ2-7 TRBV15
CAWSAVDRSLKTEAFF NA TRBJ1-1 TRBV30